The following is a TCR beta chain sequence with its context. No antigen is known for it. Treatment noted: roughly 11-day PBMC culture with coronavirus spike peptide pools or control peptides (ViraFEST assay). Negative selection was the method that isolated CD4+ T cells after less than 12 days of culture. This record comes from a study of vaccination and CD4 T cells after COVID-19. Overall study: Convalescent cases comprised under ten mild and one severe, all SARS-CoV-2 positive by nasal swab PCR. A median of roughly 72 days (range 14 to 241) separated dose two from the taking of post-vaccine samples.

CD4+ T cells that had been cultured provided DNA sequenced with the Oncomine TCR Beta short-read assay. TCRdb re-called the PCR reads through MiXCR, storing one row per CDR3 protein. The sample shows approximately 12,000 distinct CDR3 sequences, 55% to 65% of them seen only once. The sequencing here drew on CD4+ T cells from blood, cultured in vitro, taken before SARS-CoV-2 vaccination. The clonotype originates from a human donor who had recovered from COVID-19.

In DNA, the CDR3 is TGTGCCAGTAGTATGCTGGACCCGAAGGGCGGCTACACCTTC. Its protein is CASSMLDPKGGYTF. This rearrangement joins TRBV19 to TRBJ1-2; D is ambiguous. The V end was cut by 3 bases, the J end by 8 bases, with 16 bases between. The length of the CDR3 is 14 residues. Germline CDR1 LNHDA, CDR2 SQIVND (reference sequence).